A selection of T cell receptor beta chains follows, all from one sample in a study of cytomegalovirus exposure and HLA in healthy donors. Here immunoSEQ multiplex PCR was the method, and the copy in TCRdb shows in-frame clones only, minus some. Of 250,000 to 300,000 clones in the sample, around four fifths were seen once. The specimen was PBMCs. Receptor source: a woman in her thirties or forties in good health and CMV-seropositive. The CDR3 runs from the conserved cysteine through the conserved F or W. The D gene is left open where the match is weak. A clone size is listed for some rows: how often the clone was seen (once, few, many), or a class if it is expanded.

V gene	clone size	D gene	J gene	CDR3 DNA	CDR3 protein
TRBV19	.	TRBD1	TRBJ2-3	TGTGCCACCCTGGGACAGGGGCCCGCGGGAGATACGCAGTATTTT	CATLGQGPAGDTQYF
TRBV10-2	.	TRBD2	TRBJ2-2	TGCGCCAGCAGTGAGTCGAACGGACTAGCGGGAGCCGGGGAGCTGTTTTTT	CASSESNGLAGAGELFF
TRBV9	.	.	TRBJ2-1	TGTGCCAGCAGTCGTTGGAGAACTCTACAGAGGGTCGAATCCTACAATGAGCAGTTCTTC	CASSRWRTLQRVESYNEQFF
TRBV6-5	.	TRBD1	TRBJ1-2	TGTGCCAGCAGTTACCTACAGGGGCCCATGGACTATGGCTACACCTTC	CASSYLQGPMDYGYTF
TRBV29-1	.	TRBD2	TRBJ2-3	TGCAGCGGGAAAGGGACTAGCGGGCCCACAGATACGCAGTATTTT	CSGKGTSGPTDTQYF
TRBV6-6	.	.	TRBJ2-3	TGTGCCAGCACCAATAATGCAGCGGGCACAGATACGCAGTATTTT	CASTNNAAGTDTQYF
TRBV5-6	.	TRBD1	TRBJ1-2	TGTGCCAGCAGCCCAGGGACAGGGAGTTCTCAGGATGGCTACACCTTC	CASSPGTGSSQDGYTF
TRBV30	.	TRBD1	TRBJ2-5	TGTGCCTGGAGTGCCAGAATAGGGACAGGGGGTACTGGAGAGACCCAGTACTTC	CAWSARIGTGGTGETQYF
TRBV19	.	.	TRBJ2-3	TGTGCCAGTAGTGGGCCAGGGGATACGCAGTATTTT	CASSGPGDTQYF
TRBV29-1	.	TRBD1	TRBJ2-7	TGCAGCGTTGGACAGGGGCGAACCTCCTACGAGCAGTACTTC	CSVGQGRTSYEQYF
TRBV19	.	.	TRBJ1-5	TGTGCCAGTAGTATTTTCCAGCGTCAGCCCCAGCATTTT	CASSIFQRQPQHF
TRBV4-3	.	.	TRBJ2-1	TGCGCCAGCAGCTTGGAGGCAGGTTCCTACAATGAGCAGTTCTTC	CASSLEAGSYNEQFF
TRBV10-3	.	.	TRBJ2-7	TGTGCCATCAGTGAAGCCCGGAGTGGGGAGCAGTACTTC	CAISEARSGEQYF
TRBV29-1	.	.	TRBJ1-3	TGCAGCGTTGAAGGGGGAGACTCTGGAAACACCATATATTTT	CSVEGGDSGNTIYF
TRBV10-3	.	TRBD2	TRBJ2-3	TGTGCCATCAGGCATGGGACTAGCGCCTCCGGTACGCAGTATTTT	CAIRHGTSASGTQYF
TRBV6-5	.	TRBD1	TRBJ2-3	TGTGCCAGCAGACCGGACAGGGGAACAGATACGCAGTATTTT	CASRPDRGTDTQYF
TRBV28	.	.	TRBJ1-5	TGTGCCGTACAGGGTTATCAGCCCCAGCATTTT	CAVQGYQPQHF
TRBV15	.	TRBD1	TRBJ1-5	TGTGCCACCAGCGATAGGGGCAGGGGGAAAGGTCAGCCCCAGCATTTT	CATSDRGRGKGQPQHF
TRBV7-8	.	.	TRBJ2-1	TGTGCCAGCAGCCGAGCGTGGGAGCAGTTCTTC	CASSRAWEQFF
TRBV10-2	.	.	TRBJ1-5	TGCGCCAGCAGTGACCGGGGTCAGCCCCAGCATTTT	CASSDRGQPQHF
TRBV18	few	.	TRBJ2-7	TGTGCCAGCTCACCACGGGAGGCCTCCTACGAGCAGTACTTC	CASSPREASYEQYF
TRBV29-1	few	TRBD2	TRBJ2-5	TGCAGCGCCACCGGGATCGGACTAGCGGGAGGCGGTGTAGAGACCCAGTACTTC	CSATGIGLAGGGVETQYF
TRBV2	.	TRBD1	TRBJ1-6	TGTGCCAGCAGTGATGTGACAGGGGATAATTCACCCCTCCACTTT	CASSDVTGDNSPLHF
TRBV2	.	.	TRBJ1-5	TGTGCCAGCAGTGATGTATCAGGGTACAATCAGCCCCAGCATTTT	CASSDVSGYNQPQHF
TRBV7-2	.	TRBD2	TRBJ2-5	TGTGCCAGCAGCCAGGGACTAGCGGGGGCCCAAGAGACCCAGTACTTC	CASSQGLAGAQETQYF
TRBV28	.	.	TRBJ1-5	TGTGCCAGCAGTCCCCGGGTGCTTGGCAATCAGCCCCAGCATTTT	CASSPRVLGNQPQHF
TRBV6-5	.	TRBD1	TRBJ1-1	TGTGCCAGCAGTGGGGGACAGGGGGCGAACACTGAAGCTTTCTTT	CASSGGQGANTEAFF
TRBV5-6	.	.	TRBJ1-4	TGTGCCAGCAGCTATGGTTCAGGGGAGGGTGAAAAACTGTTTTTT	CASSYGSGEGEKLFF
TRBV4-1	.	TRBD2	TRBJ2-1	TGCGCCAGCAGCCAAGAAGAGGGACTAGCGGGAGGGACTGAGCAGTTCTTC	CASSQEEGLAGGTEQFF
TRBV11-2	.	.	TRBJ1-6	TGTGCCAGCAGCTTAATGGCCGCGGGGTCACCCCTCCACTTT	CASSLMAAGSPLHF
TRBV23-1	.	.	TRBJ2-1	TGCGCCAGCAGTCAATTTACTCTCCAGTTCTTC	CASSQFTLQFF
TRBV5-6	.	TRBD1	TRBJ1-4	TGTGCCAGCAGCTGGGGGGACAGACAGAATGAAAAACTGTTTTTT	CASSWGDRQNEKLFF
TRBV10-3	.	TRBD2	TRBJ2-3	TGTGCCATCAGTGAGAGAGGGCAGCCCCGACTAGCGGGAGTAAGGGCAGATACGCAGTATTTT	CAISERGQPRLAGVRADTQYF
TRBV4-3	once	.	TRBJ2-3	TGCGCCAGCAGCCACGAGGATATAGCGGACGCTGGTACAGATACGCAGTATTTT	CASSHEDIADAGTDTQYF
TRBV7-6	.	TRBD2	TRBJ2-2	TGTGCCAGCAGCTTAGACACTAGCGGATACACCGGGGAGCTGTTTTTT	CASSLDTSGYTGELFF
TRBV30	few	TRBD1	TRBJ1-6	TGTGCCTGGAGCGGACAGGGGAATAATTCACCCCTCCACTTT	CAWSGQGNNSPLHF
TRBV29-1	.	.	TRBJ1-5	TGCAGCGTCGTAGACAGCTACAATCAGCCCCAGCATTTT	CSVVDSYNQPQHF
TRBV7-2	.	TRBD1	TRBJ2-2	TGTGCCAGCAGCCCCCCCGGACAGGAGGTCACCGGGGAGCTGTTTTTT	CASSPPGQEVTGELFF
TRBV30	.	.	TRBJ2-3	TGTGCCTGGAACCCTAGTGCGTCCGCAGATACGCAGTATTTT	CAWNPSASADTQYF
TRBV30	.	TRBD1	TRBJ2-3	TGTGCCTGGAGTGTAGACTCAGGGGGTGGCACAGATACGCAGTATTTT	CAWSVDSGGGTDTQYF
TRBV28	.	TRBD2	TRBJ2-7	TGTGCCAGCAGCGGGGGACTAGCGTCCCACGAGCAGTACTTC	CASSGGLASHEQYF
TRBV5-1	.	.	TRBJ2-5	TGCGCCAGCAGCTTGCGCGAATCGGAGACCCAGTACTTC	CASSLRESETQYF
TRBV29-1	.	TRBD1	TRBJ1-4	TGCAGCGTTGAAGAGGGACAGGGAGAGGAACTGTTTTTT	CSVEEGQGEELFF
TRBV29-1	few	TRBD1	TRBJ2-3	TGCAGCGTTGTACCCGGGACAGGGATCGGAGATACGCAGTATTTT	CSVVPGTGIGDTQYF
TRBV7-9	.	.	TRBJ1-5	TGTGCCAGCAGCTTTAACCCCTCGGAGCCCCAGCATTTT	CASSFNPSEPQHF
TRBV4-2	.	.	TRBJ1-5	TGTGCCAGCAGCCAAGAGACCACGGGTCGGGTATATAGCAATCAGCCCCAGCATTTT	CASSQETTGRVYSNQPQHF
TRBV5-1	.	.	TRBJ1-5	TGCGCCAGCAGAGAGTATAGCAATCAGCCCCAGCATTTT	CASREYSNQPQHF
TRBV5-4	.	.	TRBJ1-2	TGTGCCAGCAGCTTGCCCCGTGGCCAGGGCTACACCTTC	CASSLPRGQGYTF
TRBV14	once	.	TRBJ2-7	TGTGCCAGCAGCCAAAGGACTGACTACGAGCAGTACTTC	CASSQRTDYEQYF
TRBV6-5	.	TRBD2	TRBJ2-5	TGTGCCAGCAGTTACTCGGCGGGGGACCAAGAGACCCAGTACTTC	CASSYSAGDQETQYF
TRBV11-2	few	TRBD2	TRBJ2-4	TGTGCCAGCAGCTTAGATCCCGGGAGGGTAGCCAAAAACATTCAGTACTTC	CASSLDPGRVAKNIQYF
TRBV5-8	few	TRBD1	TRBJ2-7	TGTGCCAGCAGCCTGGAGGGACAGGGTACCGAGCAGTACTTC	CASSLEGQGTEQYF
TRBV19	.	.	TRBJ1-1	TGTGCCAGTAGTATAGAAGAGGGCACTGAAGCTTTCTTT	CASSIEEGTEAFF
TRBV28	once	.	TRBJ2-7	TGTGCCAGCCCCAGCTCCTACGAGCAGTACTTC	CASPSSYEQYF
TRBV4-3	.	TRBD1	TRBJ2-7	TGCGCCAGCAGCCAAGGTTTGGGGACAGGGGGCTACGAGCAGTACTTC	CASSQGLGTGGYEQYF
TRBV7-2	.	TRBD2	TRBJ2-3	TGTGCCAGCAGCTTAGGCCTAGCGGACAGCACAGATACGCAGTATTTT	CASSLGLADSTDTQYF
TRBV6-6	.	TRBD1	TRBJ2-7	TGTGCCAGCAGTTACACGACAGGGATTGCCGACGAGCAGTACTTC	CASSYTTGIADEQYF
TRBV18	.	TRBD1	TRBJ1-1	TGTGCCAGCTCACTGACACCGGGACAGGGGGCCACTGAAGCTTTCTTT	CASSLTPGQGATEAFF
TRBV9	.	TRBD2	TRBJ2-7	TGTGCCAGCAGCCGGGCTAGCGGGAACGAGCAGTACTTC	CASSRASGNEQYF
TRBV5-4	.	TRBD1	TRBJ1-2	TGTGCCAGCAGCAGAGACGACAGGGGCCCAGGCTATGGCTACACCTTC	CASSRDDRGPGYGYTF